This paragraph covers one TCR beta chain sequence. Its antigen is undetermined. With the ViraFEST assay, the study expanded antigen-specific CD4+ T cells using viral peptide pools, then sequenced them. Investigators separated out CD4+ T cells once less than 11 days of culture had passed. Participants were vaccinated with two doses of either the BNT162b2 or mRNA-1273 vaccine. This record comes from a study of vaccination effects on CD4 cells after COVID-19. Sequencing used immunoSEQ multiplex PCR; TCRdb keeps in-frame clones, though not all of them. This sample carries 21,000 or so clones, approximately 76% of them seen once, and the ten largest clones take about 9.1%. This sequence originates from a human donor who received a COVID-19 vaccine. The specimen comprised CD4+ T cells from PBMCs cultured with HCoV-229E spike peptides, sampled after COVID-19 vaccination.

CDR3 amino acids: CASSPYGQGTEAFF. CDR3 coding DNA: TGTGCCAGCTCACCATATGGACAGGGCACTGAAGCTTTCTTT. The chain has TRBV18 and TRBJ1-1; 8 nucleotides align to TRBD1. V dropped 2 bases and J dropped 4; count of bases not matched to a gene: 3. This CDR3 has 14 residues. Germline lookup yields CDR1 KGHSH and CDR2 LQKENI. Looking up the rest from reference TRBV18 and TRBJ1-1 gives the full variable domain: NAGVMQNPRHLVRRRGQEARLRCSPMKGHSHVYWYRQLPEEGLKFMVYLQKENIIDESGMPKERFSAEFPKEGPSILRIQQVVRGDSAAYFCASSPYGQGTEAFFGQGTRLTVV.